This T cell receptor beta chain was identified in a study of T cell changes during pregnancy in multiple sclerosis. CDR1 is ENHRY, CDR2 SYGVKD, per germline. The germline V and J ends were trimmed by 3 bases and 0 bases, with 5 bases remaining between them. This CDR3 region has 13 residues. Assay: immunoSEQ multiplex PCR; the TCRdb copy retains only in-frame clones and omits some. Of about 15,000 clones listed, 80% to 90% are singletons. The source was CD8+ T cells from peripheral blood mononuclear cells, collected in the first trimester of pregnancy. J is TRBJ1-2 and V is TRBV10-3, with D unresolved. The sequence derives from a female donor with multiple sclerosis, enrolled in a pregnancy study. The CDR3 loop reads CAISDQSNYGYTF. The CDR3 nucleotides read TGTGCCATCAGTGATCAGTCTAACTATGGCTACACCTTC.